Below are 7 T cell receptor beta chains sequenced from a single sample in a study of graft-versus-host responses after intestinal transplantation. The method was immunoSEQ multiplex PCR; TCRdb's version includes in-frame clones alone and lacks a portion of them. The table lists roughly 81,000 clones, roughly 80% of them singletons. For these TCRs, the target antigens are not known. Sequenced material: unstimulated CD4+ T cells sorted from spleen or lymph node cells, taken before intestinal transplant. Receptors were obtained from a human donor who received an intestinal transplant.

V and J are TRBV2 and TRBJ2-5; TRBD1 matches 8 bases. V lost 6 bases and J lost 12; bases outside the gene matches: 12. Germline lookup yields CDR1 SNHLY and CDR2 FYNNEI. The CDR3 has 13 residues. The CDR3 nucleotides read TGTGCCAGCAGGGGGACAGGTTCTAGTCATGAGTACTTC. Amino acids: CASRGTGSSHEYF.

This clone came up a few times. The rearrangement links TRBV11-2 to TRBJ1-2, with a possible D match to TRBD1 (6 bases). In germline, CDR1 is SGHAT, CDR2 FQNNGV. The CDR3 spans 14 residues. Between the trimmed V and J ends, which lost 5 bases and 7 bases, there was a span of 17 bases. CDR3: CASSPDAGAGGYTF. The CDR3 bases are TGTGCCAGCAGCCCAGACGCGGGGGCTGGTGGCTACACCTTC.

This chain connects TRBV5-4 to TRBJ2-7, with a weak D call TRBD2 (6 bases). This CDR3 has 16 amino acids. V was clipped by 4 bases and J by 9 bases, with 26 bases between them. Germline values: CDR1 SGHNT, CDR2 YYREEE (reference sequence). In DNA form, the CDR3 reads TGTGCCAGCAGCCCCGGACCCAGGGAGGTGGGGTGGGGGCAGTACTTC. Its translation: CASSPGPREVGWGQYF.

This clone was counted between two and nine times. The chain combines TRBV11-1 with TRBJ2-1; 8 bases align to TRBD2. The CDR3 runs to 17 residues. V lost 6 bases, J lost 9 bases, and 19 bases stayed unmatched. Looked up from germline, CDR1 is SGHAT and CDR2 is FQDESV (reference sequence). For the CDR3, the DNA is TGTGCCAGCAGTCGTATTCAGAGCGGGGGTTGGTCGGCTGAGCAGTTCTTC. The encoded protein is CASSRIQSGGWSAEQFF.

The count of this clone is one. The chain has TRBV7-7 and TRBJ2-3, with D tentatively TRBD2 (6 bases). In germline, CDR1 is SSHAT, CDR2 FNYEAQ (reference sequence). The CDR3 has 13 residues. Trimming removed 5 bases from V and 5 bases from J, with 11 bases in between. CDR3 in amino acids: CASSKDGGDTQYF. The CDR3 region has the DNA TGTGCCAGCAGCAAGGACGGGGGAGATACGCAGTATTTT.

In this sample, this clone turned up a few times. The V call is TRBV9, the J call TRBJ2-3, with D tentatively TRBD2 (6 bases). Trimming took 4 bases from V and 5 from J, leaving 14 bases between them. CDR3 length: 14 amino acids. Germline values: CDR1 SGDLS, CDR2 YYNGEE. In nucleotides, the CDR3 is TGTGCCAGCAGCCTTCGGAGGGCAGGAGATACGCAGTATTTT. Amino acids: CASSLRRAGDTQYF.

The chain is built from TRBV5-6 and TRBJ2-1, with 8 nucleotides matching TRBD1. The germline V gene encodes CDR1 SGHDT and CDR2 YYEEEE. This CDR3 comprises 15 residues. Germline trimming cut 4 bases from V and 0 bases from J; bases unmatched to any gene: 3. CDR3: CASSQGARSYNEQFF. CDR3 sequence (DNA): TGTGCCAGCAGCCAGGGGGCCCGCTCCTACAATGAGCAGTTCTTC.